One TCR beta chain is described in this entry. Its antigen is undetermined. This entry belongs to a study of a mutant IDH1 vaccine in newly diagnosed glioma. About the study: In some groups vaccination began 4-6 weeks post-radiotherapy; others received it with temozolomide. Treated patients comprised approximately 62% males and around 38% females, mean age approximately 42 years. Antecedent treatment encompassed radiotherapy, temozolomide, or their combination; the majority received both. Regarding the study as a whole: It seemed that pseudoprogression was not linked to changes in the top peripheral T cell clonotypes.

CDR1 is SEHNR and CDR2 is FQNEAQ in the germline V gene (reference sequence). The CDR3 has 12 residues. The ends were cut back, 3 bases at V and 6 bases at J, with 6 bases in the middle. Profiling relied on immunoSEQ multiplex PCR, and the TCRdb table lists in-frame clones only, not all of them. The sample has around 60,000 clones; about 88% are singletons. The time point: week 23, last vaccination. Every vaccination contained 300 ug of the mutant IDH1 20-mer peptide and was paired with topical imiquimod. The chain is built from TRBV7-9 and TRBJ1-5; D uncertain. This receptor was taken from a man in his thirties or forties with glioma. Sequences were derived from PBMCs, sampled from a glioma patient whose treatment included an IDH1 peptide vaccine. Here the CDR3 DNA reads TGTGCCAGCAGCTTGGTAGGTCAGCCCCAGCATTTT. Its translation is CASSLVGQPQHF.